This TCR beta chain was sequenced during a study of T cells after yellow fever vaccination. Study information: Each low-cell-number fraction was prepared by means of SMART-Seq v4 Ultra Low Input.

Each CDR3 protein gets one entry after TCRdb re-called the 5' RACE reads with MiXCR. The sample consists of around 360,000 distinct CDR3 sequences, 11% of them appearing once. Note on this clonotype: Its antigen is currently unknown.

Findings and caveats of the study: Weaker, the secondary response had a peak occurring faster, on day 5 versus 15. The study re-detected most primary-vaccination clones after the booster (about 95% CD4, roughly 85% CD8).

The CDR3 runs 12 residues. Germline values: CDR1 MNHNY, CDR2 SVGAGI (reference sequence). Trimming took off 2 bases at V and 11 bases at J, with 12 bases between the two ends. The receptor was derived from a man in his late teens or twenties who received the YFV17D yellow fever vaccine. The chain has TRBV6-6 and TRBJ1-1; D ambiguous. The source was PBMCs, collected on the day of the first yellow fever vaccination. The CDR3 sequence is CASSYALSLAFF. The CDR3 DNA is TGTGCCAGCAGTTACGCCCTGAGCTTGGCTTTCTTT.